Following are 14 T cell receptor beta chains from one sample sequenced in a study of T cells after yellow fever vaccination. TCRdb used MiXCR to reprocess the 5' RACE reads, holding one entry per CDR3 protein. This table holds approximately 510,000 distinct CDR3 sequences, less than 25% found once. The input for sequencing was PBMCs, taken roughly 20 days after the first yellow fever vaccination. Receptor source: a man aged 18 to 35 who received the YFV17D yellow fever vaccine.

This clonotype was observed a handful of times. The chain joins TRBV7-2 to TRBJ1-2, with D possibly TRBD1 on 5 matching bases. CDR1 and CDR2 (germline): SGHTA, FQGNSA. The CDR3 consists of 16 residues. V was trimmed by 5 bases and J by 4 bases, leaving 20 bases between them. CDR3 sequence reads: CASSRNVQEPVYGYTF. CDR3 nucleotide sequence: TGTGCCAGCAGCCGCAACGTACAGGAACCGGTCTATGGCTACACCTTC.

The chain's CDR3 is CASSESNVGGDTQYF. The CDR3 nucleotides are TGCGCCAGCAGTGAGTCGAATGTCGGGGGAGATACGCAGTATTTT. The chain carries TRBV10-1 and TRBJ2-3; TRBD2 is a possible D gene (6 bases). The length of the CDR3 is 15 residues. The V gene lost 0 bases and the J gene lost 5 bases, with 12 bases spanning the gap. Germline CDR1 WNHNN, CDR2 SYGVQD (reference sequence).

V gene TRBV7-9 combines with J gene TRBJ1-2; maybe TRBD1 (5 bases). Germline values: CDR1 SEHNR, CDR2 FQNEAQ (reference sequence). This CDR3 has 13 residues. Trimming removed 5 bases from V and 5 bases from J, with 12 bases in between. The CDR3 nucleotides read TGTGCCAGCAGCCCGTCCGAGGGGTATGGCTACACCTTC. Translating gives CASSPSEGYGYTF.

The rearrangement joins TRBV6-2 or TRBV6-3 to TRBJ2-5, with TRBD1 matching over 9 bases. After removal of 7 bases from V and 5 bases from J, the junction contained 8 bases not matched to a gene. The CDR3 contains 14 residues. Germline V gives CDR1 MNHEY, CDR2 SVGEGT. The CDR3 region has the DNA TGTGCCAGCAACCGGGACAGGGTTTTGGAGACCCAGTACTTC. Its translation: CASNRDRVLETQYF.

The chain employs TRBV7-8 and TRBJ1-1, with 7 bases fitting TRBD1. Germline CDR1 reads SGHVS; CDR2 reads FQNEAQ. With V trimmed by 4 bases and J by 11 bases, 7 bases remained unmatched. The CDR3 runs 12 residues. The chain's CDR3 is CASSSTGTEAFF. The CDR3 DNA reads TGTGCCAGCAGCTCGACAGGGACAGAGGCTTTCTTT.

There are a few counts of this clonotype. V usage is TRBV20-1 and J usage is TRBJ1-1; D unclear. Germline V lookup: CDR1 DFQATT, CDR2 SNEGSKA (reference sequence). The CDR3 spans 12 residues. The V end was cut by 3 bases, the J end by 4 bases, with 9 bases between. The CDR3 DNA reads TGCAGTGCTAGGTACAGCTTCACTGAAGCTTTCTTT. Its protein is CSARYSFTEAFF.

The chain employs TRBV10-3 and TRBJ2-1, with 8 bases aligning to TRBD2. The CDR3 runs to 13 residues. Trimming removed 7 bases from V and 9 bases from J; junction bases left unmatched: 8. Germline CDR1 reads ENHRY; CDR2 reads SYGVKD. CDR3 region: CAINTGLDGEQFF. The CDR3 nucleotides are TGTGCCATCAACACGGGACTAGACGGTGAGCAGTTCTTC.

The sample holds a few counts of this clonotype. The chain has TRBV7-8 and TRBJ2-7; D not resolved. Germline V gives CDR1 SGHVS, CDR2 FQNEAQ. The CDR3 has 11 residues. The ends were cut back, 4 bases at V and 6 bases at J, with 7 bases in the middle. This chain's CDR3 is CASSSWSEQYV. The CDR3 region has the DNA TGTGCCAGCAGCTCCTGGTCCGAGCAGTACGTC.

V gene TRBV7-2 combines with J gene TRBJ2-6; D may be TRBD1 (6 bases). Trimming pared 2 bases from V and 1 base from J, leaving 12 bases between. Per the germline V gene, CDR1 is SGHTA and CDR2 is FQGNSA. The CDR3 is made up of 17 amino acids. CDR3 coding DNA: TGTGCCAGCAGCTTACAGGGGCGGTTGTCTGGGGCCAACGTCCTGACTTTC. It codes for CASSLQGRLSGANVLTF.

This clonotype has only a few counts. J is TRBJ1-1 and V is TRBV2, with 8 bases fitting TRBD1. Germline lookup yields CDR1 SNHLY and CDR2 FYNNEI. This CDR3 has 14 residues. Unmatched junction bases numbered 7, after V lost 6 bases and J lost 4 bases. The CDR3 region is CASRQTGESTEAFF. The CDR3 DNA sequence: TGTGCCAGCAGGCAGACAGGGGAGAGCACTGAAGCTTTCTTT.

The CDR3 region has the DNA TGTGCCAGCTCCAACACCCCGTGGCCGGGGGGAGCCGGGGAGCTGTTTTTT. Its translation: CASSNTPWPGGAGELFF. This sequence joins TRBV18 and TRBJ2-2; 7 nucleotides agree with TRBD2. The germline V gene has CDR1 KGHSH and CDR2 LQKENI. CDR3 length equals 17 residues. V lost 6 bases, J lost 6 bases, and 16 bases stayed unmatched.

This clonotype has a handful of counts. The V call is TRBV5-1, the J call TRBJ2-2; TRBD1 might be the D (6 bases). Germline V CDR1 and CDR2: SGHRS, YFSETQ. This CDR3 is built from 14 residues. Trimming stripped 5 bases from V and 2 bases from J, with 10 bases between. The chain's CDR3 is CASRGTLNTGELFF. The CDR3 bases are TGCGCCAGCAGAGGGACACTTAACACCGGGGAGCTGTTTTTT.

This clonotype was picked up a small number of times. This chain connects TRBV3-1 to TRBJ2-5; 7 nucleotides agree with TRBD2. CDR3 length equals 15 residues. Germline values: CDR1 LGHDT, CDR2 YNNKEL (reference sequence). Trimming at V came to 2 bases and at J to 3 bases, leaving 6 bases not matched to a gene. The CDR3 here is CASSQNVGGEETQYF. The CDR3 DNA follows: TGTGCCAGCAGCCAAAACGTGGGGGGGGAAGAGACCCAGTACTTC.

This clonotype was seen only a few times. The rearrangement uses TRBV5-1 and TRBJ2-5; 8 nucleotides align to TRBD1. With 4 bases clipped from V and 4 bases from J, the junction kept 6 bases outside the gene matches. This CDR3 has 14 residues. Germline V gives CDR1 SGHRS, CDR2 YFSETQ. DNA of the CDR3: TGCGCCAGCAGCCTATCGACAGGGGCAGAGACCCAGTACTTC. Its protein product is CASSLSTGAETQYF.